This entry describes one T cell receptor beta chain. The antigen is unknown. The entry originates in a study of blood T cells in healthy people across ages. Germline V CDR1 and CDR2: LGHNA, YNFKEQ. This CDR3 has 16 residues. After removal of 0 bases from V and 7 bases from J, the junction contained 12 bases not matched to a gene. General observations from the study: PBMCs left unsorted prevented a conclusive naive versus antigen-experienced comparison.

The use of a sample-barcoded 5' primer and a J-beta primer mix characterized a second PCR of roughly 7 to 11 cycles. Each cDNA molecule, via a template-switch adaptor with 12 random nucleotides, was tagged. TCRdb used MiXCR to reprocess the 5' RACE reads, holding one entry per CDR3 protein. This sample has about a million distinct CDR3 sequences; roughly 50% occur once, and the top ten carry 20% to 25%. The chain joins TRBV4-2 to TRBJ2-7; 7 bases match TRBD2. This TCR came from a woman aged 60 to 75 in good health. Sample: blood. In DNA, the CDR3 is TGTGCCAGCAGCCAAGATGGGGACTATGGAGGGTGGGAGCAGTACTTC. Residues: CASSQDGDYGGWEQYF.